In its sample, the clone carrying this TCR beta chain was seen many times. The antigen is not known. The data were obtained in a study of CD8 T cells in ankylosing spondylitis. Broader study findings: Reports of some motif variants in reactive arthritis synovial fluid and blood predate this one. Peripheral blood held disease-linked clones only at relatively low frequency, and these were CD8+.

Trimming pared 2 bases from V and 8 bases from J, leaving 12 bases between. This CDR3 has 13 amino acids. MiXCR was run by TCRdb on the 5' RACE reads, yielding one entry per CDR3 protein. The table has 300,000 to 350,000 distinct CDR3 sequences, 11% seen once; the top ten hold 8% to 9.5%. The chain employs TRBV12-3 or TRBV12-4 and TRBJ1-1; D is ambiguous. The sequence came from a female donor with ankylosing spondylitis or in good health (not recorded which). The sample taken for sequencing was blood, either unsorted or a sorted T cell fraction (not recorded which). The CDR3 is CASSLKSGVEAFF. In DNA form, the CDR3 reads TGTGCCAGCAGTTTAAAGTCCGGGGTCGAAGCTTTCTTT.